This T cell receptor (beta chain) is from a study of CD4 T cells in relation to SARS-CoV-2 and coronaviruses. This table comes from immunoSEQ multiplex PCR, and its TCRdb copy is limited to in-frame clones, with some not included. Here the sample spans approximately 20,000 clones, just over 75% being singletons. Before the COVID-19 pandemic, during about 2011-2019, CD4+ T cells were taken from unexposed donors. Isolation of CD4+ T cells took place after around 11 days in culture. Unexposed-donor CD4+ T cells were probed with SARS-CoV-2 S/N and four cold-coronavirus spikes, cells permitting. V lost 1 base and J 5 bases, leaving 24 bases between the germline ends. This CDR3 spans 19 amino acids. Per germline, CDR1 SGHTA and CDR2 FQGNSA. In the case of this clone: Its antigen remains unknown.

The chain combines TRBV7-2 with TRBJ2-1; a possible D gene is TRBD1 (6 bases). This clonotype was obtained from a human donor in good health. The sequencing sample was made of CD4+ T cells from PBMCs, cultured in vitro. CDR3 loop: CASSLGGHRVGTTDNEQFF. In DNA form, the CDR3 reads TGTGCCAGCAGCTTAGGGGGACACAGGGTGGGTACAACCGACAATGAGCAGTTCTTC.